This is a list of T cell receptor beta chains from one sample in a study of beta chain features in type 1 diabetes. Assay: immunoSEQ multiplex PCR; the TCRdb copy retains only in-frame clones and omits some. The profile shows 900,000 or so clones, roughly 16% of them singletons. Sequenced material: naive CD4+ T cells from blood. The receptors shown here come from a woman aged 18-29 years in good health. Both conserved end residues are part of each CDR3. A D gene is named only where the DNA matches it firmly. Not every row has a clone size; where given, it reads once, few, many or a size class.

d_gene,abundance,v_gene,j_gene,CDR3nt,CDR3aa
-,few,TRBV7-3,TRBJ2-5,TGTGCCAGCAGCCAAAACGTCCGGGCACTACAAGAGACCCAGTACTTC,CASSQNVRALQETQYF
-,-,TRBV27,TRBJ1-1,TGTGCCAGCAGGGGCAATGCTTTTGAAGCTTTCTTT,CASRGNAFEAFF
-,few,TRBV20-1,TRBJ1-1,TGCAGTGCTAGAGGTGGCGGTGAAGCTTTCTTT,CSARGGGEAFF
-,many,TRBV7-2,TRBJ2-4,TGTGCCAGCAGACCTCCCTCCGTTGACATTCAGTACTTC,CASRPPSVDIQYF
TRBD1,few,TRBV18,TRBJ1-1,TGTGCCAGCTCACCCGGGACAGGGAACACTGAAGCTTTCTTT,CASSPGTGNTEAFF
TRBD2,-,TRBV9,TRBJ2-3,TGTGCCAGCAGCGAGGGACTAGCGGGAGTAGATACGCAGTATTTT,CASSEGLAGVDTQYF
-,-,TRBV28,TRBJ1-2,TGTGCCAGCAGTTTAACCCAGGGGTACAACTATGGCTACACCTTC,CASSLTQGYNYGYTF
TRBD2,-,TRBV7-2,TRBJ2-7,TGTGCCAGCAGCCGAGGGACTAGCGGGACAACCTACGAGCAGTACTTC,CASSRGTSGTTYEQYF
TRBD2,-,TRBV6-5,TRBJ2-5,TGTGCCAGCAGTGGGAGACTAGCGGGAGAGACCCAGTACTTC,CASSGRLAGETQYF
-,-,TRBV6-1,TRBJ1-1,TGTGCCAGCAGTGGACAGTCCACTGAAGCTTTCTTT,CASSGQSTEAFF
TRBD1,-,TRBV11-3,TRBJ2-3,TGTGCCAGCAGCTGGGGACAGGGGGCTGGAGATACGCAGTATTTT,CASSWGQGAGDTQYF
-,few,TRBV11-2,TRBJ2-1,TGTGCCAGCAGCTCTACCGTCGGTCTCACAGCCCTCAATGAGCAGTTCTTC,CASSSTVGLTALNEQFF
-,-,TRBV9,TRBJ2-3,TGTGCCAGCAGCGTACTCGGGGGAATAGATACGCAGTATTTT,CASSVLGGIDTQYF
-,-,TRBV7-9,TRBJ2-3,TGTGCCAGCAGCTTAAGGGATACGCAGTATTTT,CASSLRDTQYF
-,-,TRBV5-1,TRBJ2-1,TGCGCCAGCAGCCTCGGAAGGGAATCCTACAATGAGCAGTTCTTC,CASSLGRESYNEQFF
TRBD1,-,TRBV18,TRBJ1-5,TGTGCCAGCTCCCAAGACAGGGGGAATCAGCCCCAGCATTTT,CASSQDRGNQPQHF
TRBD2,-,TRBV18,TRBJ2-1,TGTGCCAGCTCACCACGCGGGACTAGCGGGAATGAGCAGTTCTTC,CASSPRGTSGNEQFF
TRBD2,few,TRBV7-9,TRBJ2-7,TGTGCCAGCAGCTTAGCGCGGTTTTGGCTAGCGGCCCCTACGGAGCAGTACTTC,CASSLARFWLAAPTEQYF